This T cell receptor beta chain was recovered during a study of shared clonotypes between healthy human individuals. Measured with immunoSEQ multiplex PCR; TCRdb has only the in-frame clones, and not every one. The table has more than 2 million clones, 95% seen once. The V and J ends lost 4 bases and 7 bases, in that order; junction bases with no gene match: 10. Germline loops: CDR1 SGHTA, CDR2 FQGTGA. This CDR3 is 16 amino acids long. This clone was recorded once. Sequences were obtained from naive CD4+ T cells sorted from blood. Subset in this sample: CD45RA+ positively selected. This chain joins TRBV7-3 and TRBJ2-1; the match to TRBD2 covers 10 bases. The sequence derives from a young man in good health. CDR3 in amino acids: CASSSTSGAGWNEQFF. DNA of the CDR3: TGTGCCAGCAGCTCAACTAGCGGGGCGGGGTGGAATGAGCAGTTCTTC. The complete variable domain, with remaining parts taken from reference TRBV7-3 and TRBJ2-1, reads GAGVSQTPSNKVTEKGKYVELRCDPISGHTALYWYRQSLGQGPEFLIYFQGTGAADDSGLPNDRFFAVRPEGSVSTLKIQRTERGDSAVYLCASSSTSGAGWNEQFFGPGTRLTVL.